The 13 T cell receptor beta chains in this list originate from one sample, sequenced in a study of blood T cell repertoires in COVID-19. TCRdb's copy holds only in-frame clones and misses some; the assay was immunoSEQ multiplex PCR. The repertoire holds 390,000 or so clones, with 70% to 90% as singletons. The sample was peripheral blood. All receptors derive from a woman in her thirties with COVID-19, enrolled during active disease.

The chain is built from TRBV25-1 and TRBJ2-7, with a tentative D call TRBD2 (8 bases). V was shortened by 2 bases and J by 2 bases, with 16 bases between the two germline ends. The V gene's germline CDR1 is MGHDK and CDR2 SYGVNS. This CDR3 spans 16 amino acids. The CDR3 loop is CASSEREGTAAYEQYF. DNA of the CDR3: TGTGCCAGCAGTGAACGGGAGGGGACAGCGGCCTACGAGCAGTACTTC.

The rearrangement joins TRBV7-9 to TRBJ1-2; D unclear. V was trimmed by 2 bases and J by 2 bases, leaving 6 bases between them. Germline V gene sequence: CDR1 SEHNR, CDR2 FQNEAQ (reference sequence). This CDR3 has 13 residues. The CDR3 here is CASSLSQNYGYTF. The CDR3 DNA follows: TGTGCCAGCAGCTTATCGCAGAACTATGGCTACACCTTC.

The chain uses TRBV2 and TRBJ1-1; TRBD1 agrees at 11 bases. The CDR3 has 15 amino acids. Germline V CDR1 and CDR2: SNHLY, FYNNEI. After removal of 6 bases from V and 0 bases from J, the junction contained 3 bases not matched to a gene. The CDR3 loop is CASRGQGALNTEAFF. The CDR3, as DNA: TGTGCCAGCAGAGGACAGGGGGCCTTGAACACTGAAGCTTTCTTT.

This sequence joins TRBV5-1 and TRBJ2-7, with D tentatively TRBD1 (6 bases). V was clipped by 5 bases and J by 3 bases, with 18 bases between them. The CDR3 has 15 residues. Germline V CDR1 and CDR2: SGHRS, YFSETQ. CDR3 sequence reads: CASSTGTKRGYEQYF. CDR3 in DNA: TGCGCCAGCAGTACAGGGACAAAAAGGGGCTACGAGCAGTACTTC.

This clone was seen once. This sequence joins TRBV5-1 and TRBJ1-1; the D is unclear. V was trimmed by 1 base and J by 1 base, leaving 11 bases between them. The CDR3 has 15 amino acids. The V gene's germline CDR1 is SGHRS and CDR2 YFSETQ. In nucleotides, the CDR3 is TGCGCCAGCAGCTTGATCAACAGCAAGAACACTGAAGCTTTCTTT. Protein sequence: CASSLINSKNTEAFF.

Turning to this clone: Other DNA sequences in the sample encode the same CDR3. V gene TRBV6-5 combines with J gene TRBJ2-6; TRBD2 might be the D (6 bases). Looked up from germline, CDR1 is MNHEY and CDR2 is SVGAGI. CDR3 length equals 15 residues. Trimming shortened V by 3 bases and J by 1 base, and 7 bases separated the two germline ends. CDR3 coding DNA: TGTGCCAGCAGTTATGGGGGGTCTGGGGCCAACGTCCTGACTTTC. As protein: CASSYGGSGANVLTF.

The chain employs TRBV4-3 and TRBJ1-2; D is possibly TRBD1 (6 bases). V was trimmed by 0 bases and J by 6 bases, leaving 17 bases between them. Germline V lookup: CDR1 LGHNA, CDR2 YSLEER. This CDR3 spans 16 amino acids. This CDR3 reads CASSQDLTRGGNGYTF. In DNA, the CDR3 is TGCGCCAGCAGCCAAGATCTGACAAGGGGGGGAAATGGCTACACCTTC.

This CDR3 is CASSNHQLAGGETQYF. The DNA of the CDR3 is TGTGCCAGCTCGAATCACCAGCTAGCGGGAGGAGAGACCCAGTACTTC. The chain has TRBV27 and TRBJ2-5, with 11 bases aligning to TRBD2. This CDR3 spans 16 amino acids. CDR1 is MNHEY and CDR2 is SMNVEV in the germline V gene (reference sequence). Losses at the gene ends were 8 bases for V and 4 bases for J; bases not matched to a gene: 12.

The V and J genes are TRBV27 and TRBJ1-2; tentative D call: TRBD1 (5 bases). There are 15 residues in the CDR3. The V and J ends lost 5 bases and 8 bases respectively, with 21 bases between them. CDR1 and CDR2 from the germline V gene are MNHEY and SMNVEV (reference sequence). The CDR3 sequence is CASSRGGEVIGGYTF. The CDR3 region has the DNA TGTGCCAGCAGTCGGGGGGGTGAGGTGATCGGCGGCTACACCTTC.

Only one count was recorded for this clone. In the same sample, other DNA sequences code for this CDR3. The V gene is TRBV30, the J gene TRBJ1-5; D may be TRBD1 (5 bases). CDR3 length equals 13 residues. V dropped 0 bases and J dropped 5 bases, with 8 bases sitting between them. Germline loops: CDR1 GTSNPN, CDR2 SVGIG (reference sequence). CDR3: CAWSVRGDQPQHF. CDR3 DNA sequence: TGTGCCTGGAGTGTACGGGGGGATCAGCCCCAGCATTTT. Looking up the rest from reference TRBV30 and TRBJ1-5 gives the full variable domain: SQTIHQWPATLVQPVGSPLSLECTVEGTSNPNLYWYRQAAGRGLQLLFYSVGIGQISSEVPQNLSASRPQDRQFILSSKKLLLSDSGFYLCAWSVRGDQPQHFGDGTRLSIL.

This rearrangement joins TRBV9 to TRBJ2-2; TRBD2 aligns across 10 bases. The CDR3 runs to 18 residues. Germline lookup yields CDR1 SGDLS and CDR2 YYNGEE. V lost 0 bases to trimming and J lost 5 bases; unmatched junction nucleotides: 10. The CDR3 DNA reads TGTGCCAGCAGCGTAGGGAATAGCGGGAGGCCAGGGACCGGGGAGCTGTTTTTT. Its protein product is CASSVGNSGRPGTGELFF. The full variable domain, in which reference TRBV9 and TRBJ2-2 provide the parts outside the CDR3, is DSGVTQTPKHLITATGQRVTLRCSPRSGDLSVYWYQQSLDQGLQFLIQYYNGEERAKGNILERFSAQQFPDLHSELNLSSLELGDSALYFCASSVGNSGRPGTGELFFGEGSRLTVL.

This chain links TRBV5-1 with TRBJ2-5; 11 positions agree with TRBD2. J was trimmed by 4 bases and V by 3 bases; bases with no gene match: 8. CDR1 is SGHRS and CDR2 is YFSETQ in the germline V gene. The CDR3 covers 16 residues. CDR3 amino acids: CASSSRLAGSRETQYF. The CDR3 DNA follows: TGCGCCAGCAGCTCCAGACTAGCGGGATCGCGAGAGACCCAGTACTTC.

V usage is TRBV2 and J usage is TRBJ1-6; D uncertain. Germline V gene lookup returns CDR1 SNHLY and CDR2 FYNNEI. The CDR3 covers 15 residues. The germline V and J ends were trimmed by 3 bases and 7 bases, with 13 bases remaining between them. CDR3 sequence: CASSEARGGNSPLHF. CDR3 bases: TGTGCCAGCAGTGAGGCCCGGGGTGGCAATTCACCCCTCCACTTT.